The present T cell receptor (beta chain) was sequenced within a study of T cells in Graves' hyperthyroidism and ophthalmopathy. In the study overall: Blood was drawn when the patient was first diagnosed and still untreated.

This clonotype was counted many times. CDR1 is SGHDN, CDR2 FVKESK, per germline. The CDR3 spans 13 residues. The V end was cut by 6 bases, the J end by 0 bases, with 7 bases between. Those patients with uncontrolled infection, other autoimmune disease, pregnancy or lactation were excluded. RNA transcripts were the template for amplifying TCR beta CDR3 regions. HTBI primers were employed in a first-round RT-PCR of the TCR CDR3. TCRdb reanalysed the multiplex PCR reads using MiXCR and keeps one entry per CDR3 protein. The sample yields some 300,000 distinct CDR3 sequences, around 17% seen once. The sequenced sample consisted of blood. The chain has TRBV14 and TRBJ2-3; no definite D call. This receptor was taken from a man aged 25-40 years with Graves' hyperthyroidism. CDR3 sequence reads: CASRPYSTDTQYF. DNA of the CDR3: TGTGCCAGCAGACCGTATAGCACAGATACGCAGTATTTT. Supplemented by reference TRBV14 and TRBJ2-3, the full variable domain reads EAGVTQFPSHSVIEKGQTVTLRCDPISGHDNLYWYRRVMGKEIKFLLHFVKESKQDESGMPNNRFLAERTGGTYSTLKVQPAELEDSGVYFCASRPYSTDTQYFGPGTRLTVL.